This TCR beta chain was captured in a study of blood T cell repertoires in COVID-19. The overall study: The United States, Italy and Spain supplied acute and convalescent COVID-19 samples.

The V end was cut by 0 bases, the J end by 8 bases, with 16 bases between. Germline V gene lookup returns CDR1 MNHEY and CDR2 SVGEGT. CDR3 length: 15 amino acids. The assay was immunoSEQ multiplex PCR, and TCRdb's table has in-frame clones only and misses some. In the table there are 45,000 or so clones, about 88% of which are singletons. The receptor was isolated from an older man with active COVID-19. Sequenced material: peripheral blood. The gene calls are TRBV6-2 or TRBV6-3 and TRBJ1-2; no reliable D call. CDR3 protein: CASSYSVATQNGYTF. The CDR3 nucleotides read TGTGCCAGCAGTTACTCGGTGGCGACTCAGAACGGCTACACCTTC.